This is a list of T cell receptor beta chains from one sample in a study of blood T cell repertoires in COVID-19. Generated by immunoSEQ multiplex PCR, the TCRdb table keeps only in-frame clones and is missing some. The data contain just over 300,000 clones, 70% to 90% of them singletons. Sequencing input: PBMCs or T cells enriched from blood (not recorded which). The receptors were sampled from a man aged 30-40 years who had recovered from COVID-19. Each CDR3 is given with its conserved first and last residue. The order of the fields is V gene, clone size, J gene, D gene, CDR3 protein, CDR3 DNA. A D gene is named only where the DNA matches it firmly. For some rows the clone size is stated as once, few or many, or as a class when expanded; others skip it.

>TRBV7-7|few|TRBJ2-7|TRBD1
CASSSGQGRASEQYF
TGTGCTAGCAGCAGCGGACAGGGGAGGGCCTCCGAGCAGTACTTC
>TRBV27|-|TRBJ2-5|TRBD2
CASMWRGADETQYF
TGTGCCAGCATGTGGCGGGGGGCGGATGAGACCCAGTACTTC
>TRBV7-9|-|TRBJ1-1|-
CASSSTGGPLGTEAFF
TGTGCCAGCAGCTCGACAGGAGGACCTTTAGGAACTGAAGCTTTCTTT
>TRBV9|-|TRBJ1-2|-
CASSVDQYGYTF
TGTGCCAGCAGCGTAGATCAGTATGGCTACACCTTC
>TRBV29-1|-|TRBJ2-7|TRBD1
CSVEVNRGVEQYF
TGCAGCGTTGAAGTTAACAGGGGGGTTGAGCAGTACTTC
>TRBV15|-|TRBJ2-7|TRBD1
CATSRRTGGDGYEQYF
TGTGCCACCAGCAGGAGGACAGGGGGCGACGGCTACGAGCAGTACTTC
>TRBV24-1|-|TRBJ1-2|TRBD1
CATSDLTGDPKGPYGYTF
TGTGCCACCAGTGATTTGACAGGGGATCCAAAGGGGCCCTATGGCTACACCTTC
>TRBV15|-|TRBJ1-2|-
CATSRDIGGYTF
TGTGCCACCAGCAGAGATATCGGTGGCTACACCTTC
>TRBV11-2|-|TRBJ1-3|-
CASSPGGSGNTIYF
TGTGCCAGCAGCCCCGGGGGCTCTGGAAACACCATATATTTT
>TRBV11-2|-|TRBJ1-5|TRBD1
CASSLNGGQSNQPQHF
TGTGCCAGCAGCTTGAACGGGGGACAGAGCAATCAGCCCCAGCATTTT
>TRBV5-1|-|TRBJ2-7|TRBD1
CASSLGLLGTASYEQYF
TGCGCCAGCAGCTTGGGGCTCCTAGGGACAGCCAGCTACGAGCAGTACTTC
>TRBV5-1|-|TRBJ1-1|-
CASSDTLTNTEAFF
TGCGCCAGCAGCGATACTCTTACGAACACTGAAGCTTTCTTT
>TRBV4-1|-|TRBJ1-4|-
CASSLRAASGEKLFF
TGCGCCAGCAGCCTCAGGGCGGCCTCGGGTGAAAAACTGTTTTTT
>TRBV6-5|-|TRBJ1-2|-
CASSYSATQGNYGYTF
TGTGCCAGCAGTTACTCGGCGACACAGGGTAACTATGGCTACACCTTC
>TRBV5-4|-|TRBJ1-5|TRBD1
CASSIGQGQPQHF
TGTGCCAGCAGCATAGGACAGGGTCAGCCCCAGCATTTT
>TRBV7-8|-|TRBJ2-6|TRBD2
CASSLQRGVSGANVLTF
TGTGCCAGCAGCTTACAGCGGGGGGTCTCTGGGGCCAACGTCCTGACTTTC
>TRBV11-2|-|TRBJ2-5|TRBD1
CASSPRTGIVQGTQYF
TGTGCCAGCAGCCCCCGGACAGGGATCGTTCAGGGGACCCAGTACTTC
>TRBV6-5|-|TRBJ2-3|TRBD2
CASSLAGGSTDTQYF
TGTGCCAGCAGTCTAGCGGGGGGGAGCACAGATACGCAGTATTTT
>TRBV5-1|-|TRBJ1-1|TRBD1
CASSPPRQGGTEAFF
TGCGCCAGCAGCCCACCGCGACAGGGTGGGACTGAAGCTTTCTTT
>TRBV7-9|-|TRBJ1-2|TRBD1
CASSFGQAYGYTF
TGTGCCAGCAGCTTTGGACAGGCTTATGGCTACACCTTC
>TRBV7-9|-|TRBJ2-1|TRBD1
CASSWDRPYNEQFF
TGTGCCAGCAGCTGGGACAGGCCCTACAATGAGCAGTTCTTC
>TRBV2|-|TRBJ2-7|-
CASRRTVTYEQYF
TGTGCCAGCAGACGGACAGTTACCTACGAGCAGTACTTC
>TRBV5-3|-|TRBJ1-2|-
CARSETGLEGYTF
TGTGCCAGAAGTGAGACAGGATTGGAGGGCTACACCTTC
>TRBV18|-|TRBJ1-2|TRBD1
CASSPSGTGQGYTF
TGTGCCAGCTCACCATCCGGGACAGGTCAAGGCTACACCTTC
>TRBV2|-|TRBJ2-3|TRBD2
CASRHLAEDTQYF
TGTGCCAGCAGGCACCTAGCGGAAGATACGCAGTATTTT
>TRBV3-1/TRBV3-2|once|TRBJ1-1|-
CAAGDTEAFF
TGTGCAGCGGGGGACACTGAAGCTTTCTTT
>TRBV10-3|-|TRBJ2-1|TRBD2
CAISGLAGDASYNEQFF
TGTGCCATCTCAGGACTAGCGGGGGATGCATCCTACAATGAGCAGTTCTTC
>TRBV7-2|-|TRBJ1-5|-
CASSLGQGFGNQPQHF
TGTGCCAGCAGCTTAGGACAAGGATTTGGCAATCAGCCCCAGCATTTT
>TRBV9|-|TRBJ2-1|TRBD2
CASSPTSGVHNEQFF
TGTGCCAGCAGCCCGACTAGCGGGGTTCACAATGAGCAGTTCTTC
>TRBV7-2|-|TRBJ1-2|TRBD1
CASSQGAGYGYTF
TGTGCCAGCAGCCAGGGGGCGGGATATGGCTACACCTTC
>TRBV5-1|-|TRBJ1-1|-
CASSPRVLDTEAFF
TGCGCCAGCAGCCCGAGGGTTTTGGACACTGAAGCTTTCTTT
>TRBV2|-|TRBJ2-1|-
CASSVSAVYNEQFF
TGTGCCAGCAGTGTAAGCGCGGTCTACAATGAGCAGTTCTTC
>TRBV6-1|-|TRBJ2-4|-
CASSEGAVAKNIQYF
TGTGCCAGCAGTGAGGGGGCCGTAGCCAAAAACATTCAGTACTTC
>TRBV3-1/TRBV3-2|-|TRBJ1-1|-
CASSQEGRMNTEAFF
TGTGCCAGCAGCCAAGAGGGCAGAATGAACACTGAAGCTTTCTTT
>TRBV7-3|-|TRBJ2-3|-
CASSLGAADTQYF
TGTGCCAGCAGCCTGGGGGCCGCAGATACGCAGTATTTT
>TRBV19|-|TRBJ1-2|-
CASILRGDKPNYGYTF
TGTGCCAGTATCCTAAGAGGGGACAAGCCTAACTATGGCTACACCTTC
>TRBV29-1|few|TRBJ1-4|-
CSVVPMEGLGNEKLFF
TGCAGCGTTGTCCCCATGGAGGGGCTAGGTAATGAAAAACTGTTTTTT
>TRBV5-4|-|TRBJ2-7|-
CASSSIVGGIYEQYF
TGTGCCAGCAGCTCGATCGTCGGCGGAATCTACGAGCAGTACTTC
>TRBV19|-|TRBJ1-6|-
CASNLPGYNSPLHF
TGTGCCAGTAATCTCCCCGGGTACAATTCACCCCTCCACTTT
>TRBV30|-|TRBJ1-1|TRBD1
CAWSRGLPTEAFF
TGTGCCTGGAGCAGGGGGCTTCCGACTGAAGCTTTCTTT